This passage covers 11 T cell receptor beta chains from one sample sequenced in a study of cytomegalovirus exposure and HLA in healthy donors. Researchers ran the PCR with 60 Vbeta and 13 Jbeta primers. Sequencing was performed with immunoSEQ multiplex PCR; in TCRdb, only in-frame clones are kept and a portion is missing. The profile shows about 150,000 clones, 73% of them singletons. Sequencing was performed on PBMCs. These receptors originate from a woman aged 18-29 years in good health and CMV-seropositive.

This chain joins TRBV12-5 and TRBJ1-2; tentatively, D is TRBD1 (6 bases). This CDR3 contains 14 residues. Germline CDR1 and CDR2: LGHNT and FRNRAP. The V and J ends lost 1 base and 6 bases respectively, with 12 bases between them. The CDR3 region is CASGLDWDTNGYTF. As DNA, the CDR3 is TGTGCTAGTGGTTTGGACTGGGACACAAATGGCTACACCTTC.

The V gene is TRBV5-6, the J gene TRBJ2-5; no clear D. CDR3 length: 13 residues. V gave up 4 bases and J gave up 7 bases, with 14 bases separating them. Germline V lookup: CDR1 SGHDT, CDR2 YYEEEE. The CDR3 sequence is CASSPGGLGTQYF. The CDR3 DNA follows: TGTGCCAGCAGCCCCGGCGGATTGGGGACCCAGTACTTC.

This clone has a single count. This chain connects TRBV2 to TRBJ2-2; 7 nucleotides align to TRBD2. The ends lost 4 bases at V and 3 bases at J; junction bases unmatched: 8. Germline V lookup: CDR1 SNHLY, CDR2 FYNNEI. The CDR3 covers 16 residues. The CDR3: CASSVGGAGDTGELFF. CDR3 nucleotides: TGTGCCAGCAGTGTCGGCGGCGCGGGGGACACCGGGGAGCTGTTTTTT.

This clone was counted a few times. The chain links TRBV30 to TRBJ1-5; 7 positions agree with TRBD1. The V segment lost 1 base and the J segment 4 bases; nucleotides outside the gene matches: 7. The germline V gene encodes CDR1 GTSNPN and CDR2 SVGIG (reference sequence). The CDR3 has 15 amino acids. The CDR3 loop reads CAWSESGQLNQPQHF. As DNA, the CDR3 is TGTGCCTGGAGTGAATCGGGACAGCTTAATCAGCCCCAGCATTTT. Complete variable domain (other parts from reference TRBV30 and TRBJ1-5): SQTIHQWPATLVQPVGSPLSLECTVEGTSNPNLYWYRQAAGRGLQLLFYSVGIGQISSEVPQNLSASRPQDRQFILSSKKLLLSDSGFYLCAWSESGQLNQPQHFGDGTRLSIL.

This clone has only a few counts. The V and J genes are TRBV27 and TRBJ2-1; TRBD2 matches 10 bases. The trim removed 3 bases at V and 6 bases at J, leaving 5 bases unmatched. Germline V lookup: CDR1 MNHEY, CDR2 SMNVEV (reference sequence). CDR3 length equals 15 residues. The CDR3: CASSFRTSGVNEQFF. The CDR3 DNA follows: TGTGCCAGCAGTTTTCGAACTAGCGGGGTCAATGAGCAGTTCTTC.

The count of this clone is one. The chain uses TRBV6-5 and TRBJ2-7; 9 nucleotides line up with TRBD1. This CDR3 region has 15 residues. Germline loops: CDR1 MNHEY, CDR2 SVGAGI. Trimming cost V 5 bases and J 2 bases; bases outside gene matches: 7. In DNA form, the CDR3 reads TGTGCCAGCAGTACGGCCGGGACAGGGACCTACGAGCAGTACTTC. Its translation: CASSTAGTGTYEQYF.

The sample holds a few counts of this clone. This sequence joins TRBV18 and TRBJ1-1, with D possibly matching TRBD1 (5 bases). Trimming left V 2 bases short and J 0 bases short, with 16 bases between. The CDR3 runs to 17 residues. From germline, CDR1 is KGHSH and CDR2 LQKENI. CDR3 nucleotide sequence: TGTGCCAGCTCACCAAAAAACCTCCAGGGAATGAACACTGAAGCTTTCTTT. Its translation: CASSPKNLQGMNTEAFF. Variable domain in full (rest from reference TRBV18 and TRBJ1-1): NAGVMQNPRHLVRRRGQEARLRCSPMKGHSHVYWYRQLPEEGLKFMVYLQKENIIDESGMPKERFSAEFPKEGPSILRIQQVVRGDSAAYFCASSPKNLQGMNTEAFFGQGTRLTVV.

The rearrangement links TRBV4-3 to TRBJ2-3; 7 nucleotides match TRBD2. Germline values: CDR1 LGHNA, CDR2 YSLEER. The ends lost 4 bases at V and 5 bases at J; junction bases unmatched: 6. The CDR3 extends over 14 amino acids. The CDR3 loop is CASSPRLAVDTQYF. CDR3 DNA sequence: TGCGCCAGCAGCCCTCGACTAGCCGTAGATACGCAGTATTTT.

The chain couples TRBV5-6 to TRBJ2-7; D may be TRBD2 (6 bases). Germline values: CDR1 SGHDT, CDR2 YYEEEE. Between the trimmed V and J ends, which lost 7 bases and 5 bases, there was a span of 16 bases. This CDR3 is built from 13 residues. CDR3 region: CASHEGRGNEQYF. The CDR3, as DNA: TGTGCCAGCCACGAGGGTCGGGGGAACGAGCAGTACTTC. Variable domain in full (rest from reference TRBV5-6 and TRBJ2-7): DAGVTQSPTHLIKTRGQQVTLRCSPKSGHDTVSWYQQALGQGPQFIFQYYEEEERQRGNFPDRFSGHQFPNYSSELNVNALLLGDSALYLCASHEGRGNEQYFGPGTRLTVT.

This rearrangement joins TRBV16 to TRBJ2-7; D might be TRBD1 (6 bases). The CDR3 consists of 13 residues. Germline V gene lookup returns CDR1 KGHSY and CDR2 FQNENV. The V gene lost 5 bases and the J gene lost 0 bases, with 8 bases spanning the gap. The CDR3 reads CASSSGASYEQYF. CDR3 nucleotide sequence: TGTGCCAGCAGCTCAGGGGCCTCCTACGAGCAGTACTTC. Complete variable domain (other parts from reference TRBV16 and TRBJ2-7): GEEVAQTPKHLVRGEGQKAKLYCAPIKGHSYVFWYQQVLKNEFKFLISFQNENVFDETGMPKERFSAKCLPNSPCSLEIQATKLEDSAVYFCASSSGASYEQYFGPGTRLTVT.

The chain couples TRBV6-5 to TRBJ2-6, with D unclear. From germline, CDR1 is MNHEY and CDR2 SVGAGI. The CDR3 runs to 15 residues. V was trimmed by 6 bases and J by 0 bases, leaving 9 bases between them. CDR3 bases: TGTGCCAGCAGCCGACAAACCTCTGGGGCCAACGTCCTGACTTTC. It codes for CASSRQTSGANVLTF.